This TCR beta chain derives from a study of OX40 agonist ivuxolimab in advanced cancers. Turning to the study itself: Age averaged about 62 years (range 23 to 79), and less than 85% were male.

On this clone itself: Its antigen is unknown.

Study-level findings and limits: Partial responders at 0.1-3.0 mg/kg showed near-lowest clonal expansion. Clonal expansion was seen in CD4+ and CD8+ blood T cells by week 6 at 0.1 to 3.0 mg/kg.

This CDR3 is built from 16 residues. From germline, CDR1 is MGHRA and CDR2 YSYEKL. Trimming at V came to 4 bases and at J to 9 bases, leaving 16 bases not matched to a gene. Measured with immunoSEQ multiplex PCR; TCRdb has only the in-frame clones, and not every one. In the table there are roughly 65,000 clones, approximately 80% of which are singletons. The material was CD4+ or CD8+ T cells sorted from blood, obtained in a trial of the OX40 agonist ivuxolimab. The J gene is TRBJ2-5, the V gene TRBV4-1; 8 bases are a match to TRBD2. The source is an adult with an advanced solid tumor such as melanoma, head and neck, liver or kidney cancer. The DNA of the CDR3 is TGCGCCAGCAGCCGGTCCCCCCAAGCGGGGGACCCGGCCCAGTACTTC. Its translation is CASSRSPQAGDPAQYF.